This T cell receptor (beta chain) was profiled in a study of OX40 agonist ivuxolimab in advanced cancers. About the research overall: A mean age of around 60 years, range about 20 to 90, was recorded, and roughly 80% were male. Past anti-PD-1, anti-PD-L1 or anti-CTLA-4 therapy was accepted, and 35% to 45% had received some. Partial responses occurred in Three dose-escalation patients, one with hepatocellular carcinoma and two with cutaneous melanoma. Findings and limits, study-wide: CD4+ and CD8+ T cells in blood underwent clonal expansion by week 6 at 0.1 to 3.0 mg/kg.

About this clone: As yet, its antigen is unknown.

Data came from immunoSEQ multiplex PCR; TCRdb stores just in-frame clones and leaves some out. The repertoire includes under 40,000 clones, 89% of them detected once, and around 0.84% sits in the top ten. CDR1 and CDR2 (germline): MDHEN, SYDVKM. The V gene lost 5 bases and the J gene lost 6 bases, with 10 bases spanning the gap. The CDR3 length is 12 residues. The chain links TRBV28 to TRBJ1-2; D gene uncertain. The sequence was collected from an adult with an advanced solid tumor such as melanoma, head and neck, liver or kidney cancer. The source was CD4+ or CD8+ T cells sorted from blood, collected in a trial of the OX40 agonist ivuxolimab. The CDR3 sequence: CASSTYKDGYTF. The CDR3 DNA sequence: TGTGCCAGCAGTACCTACAAGGATGGCTACACCTTC.